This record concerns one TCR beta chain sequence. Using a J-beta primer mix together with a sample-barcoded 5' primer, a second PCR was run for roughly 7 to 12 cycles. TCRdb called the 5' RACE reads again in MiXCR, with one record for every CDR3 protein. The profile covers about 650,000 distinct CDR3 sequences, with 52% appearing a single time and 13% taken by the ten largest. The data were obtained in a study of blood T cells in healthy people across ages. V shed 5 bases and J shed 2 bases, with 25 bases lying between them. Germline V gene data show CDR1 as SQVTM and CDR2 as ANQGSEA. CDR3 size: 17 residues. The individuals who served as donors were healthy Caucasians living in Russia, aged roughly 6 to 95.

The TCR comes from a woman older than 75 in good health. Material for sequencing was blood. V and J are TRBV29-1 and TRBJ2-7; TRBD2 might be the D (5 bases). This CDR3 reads CSVKVGAGSASAYEQYF. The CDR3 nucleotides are TGCAGCGTTAAGGTCGGCGCGGGTTCCGCGTCCGCCTACGAGCAGTACTTC.